These 21 T cell receptor beta chains were sequenced from one sample in a study of blood T cell repertoires in COVID-19. Assay used: immunoSEQ multiplex PCR; TCRdb lists only in-frame clones, some missing. The sample consists of about 150,000 clones, around 83% of them appearing once. The specimen sequenced was peripheral blood. The receptors were gathered from a woman in her 70s who had recovered from COVID-19.

The J gene is TRBJ2-1, the V gene TRBV5-1; 10 bases fit TRBD1. The germline V gene encodes CDR1 SGHRS and CDR2 YFSETQ. Trimming removed 4 bases from V and 7 bases from J; junction bases left unmatched: 5. The CDR3 totals 14 residues. The CDR3 DNA follows: TGCGCCAGCAGCCCCGGACAGGGGGGGAATGAGCAGTTCTTC. Residues: CASSPGQGGNEQFF.

The rearrangement joins TRBV28 to TRBJ2-5; 8 bases line up with TRBD1. The CDR3 loop spans 14 amino acids. Germline V CDR1 and CDR2: MDHEN, SYDVKM. With 5 bases clipped from V and 1 base from J, the junction kept 3 bases outside the gene matches. CDR3: CASSPGQAQETQYF. The CDR3, as DNA: TGTGCCAGCAGTCCGGGACAGGCCCAAGAGACCCAGTACTTC.

The rearrangement links TRBV6-2 or TRBV6-3 to TRBJ2-1, with 7 bases aligning to TRBD2. V was clipped by 4 bases and J by 4 bases; unmatched bases: 13. This CDR3 spans 17 amino acids. The V gene's germline CDR1 is MNHEY and CDR2 SVGEGT. CDR3 coding DNA: TGTGCCAGCAGTTTGTTGGGCGGGAGTGTACGATACAATGAGCAGTTCTTC. This encodes CASSLLGGSVRYNEQFF.

This clone was seen more than once but under ten times. The chain uses TRBV5-4 and TRBJ1-3, with 7 nucleotides matching TRBD1. The trim removed 0 bases at V and 3 bases at J, leaving 3 bases unmatched. The CDR3 sequence is 15 residues long. Germline-derived CDR1 and CDR2 are SGHNT and YYREEE (reference sequence). In DNA form, the CDR3 reads TGTGCCAGCAGCTTGGGGGCAGGGGGTGGAAACACCATATATTTT. Translated, it gives CASSLGAGGGNTIYF.

This chain links TRBV6-6 with TRBJ2-1, with D maybe TRBD2 (5 bases). This CDR3 region has 15 residues. The V and J ends lost 0 bases and 5 bases respectively, with 11 bases between them. The germline V gene has CDR1 MNHNY and CDR2 SVGAGI (reference sequence). For the CDR3, the DNA is TGTGCCAGCAGTTACTCCTGGCTAGCCGACAATGAGCAGTTCTTC. The encoded protein is CASSYSWLADNEQFF.

This chain joins TRBV5-1 and TRBJ2-2; D is undetermined. This CDR3 has 14 residues. The V and J ends lost 4 bases and 1 base respectively, with 8 bases between them. CDR1 and CDR2 (germline): SGHRS, YFSETQ. CDR3 in amino acids: CASSPRRNTGELFF. The CDR3 DNA reads as TGCGCCAGCAGCCCCCGGAGGAACACCGGGGAGCTGTTTTTT. Supplemented by reference TRBV5-1 and TRBJ2-2, the full variable domain reads KAGVTQTPRYLIKTRGQQVTLSCSPISGHRSVSWYQQTPGQGLQFLFEYFSETQRNKGNFPGRFSGRQFSNSRSEMNVSTLELGDSALYLCASSPRRNTGELFFGEGSRLTVL.

V gene TRBV9 combines with J gene TRBJ2-3; D possibly corresponds to TRBD2 (6 bases). CDR3 length equals 15 residues. Germline values: CDR1 SGDLS, CDR2 YYNGEE. The ends were cut back, 4 bases at V and 3 bases at J, with 15 bases in the middle. The CDR3 sequence is CASSHTGDFTDTQYF. The CDR3 DNA reads TGTGCCAGCAGCCACACCGGGGACTTTACAGATACGCAGTATTTT.

This chain links TRBV29-1 with TRBJ2-2; 9 nucleotides agree with TRBD2. Germline CDR1 SQVTM, CDR2 ANQGSEA. The V and J ends lost 3 bases and 0 bases, in that order; junction bases with no gene match: 5. The CDR3 covers 16 residues. CDR3 residues: CSVDGTSSSNTGELFF. In DNA, the CDR3 is TGCAGCGTTGACGGGACTAGCAGTTCGAACACCGGGGAGCTGTTTTTT.

J is TRBJ2-3 and V is TRBV2, with TRBD2 identical over 10 bases. Trimming took 4 bases from V and 4 from J; bases not matched to a gene: 2. Germline-derived CDR1 and CDR2 are SNHLY and FYNNEI. This CDR3 comprises 14 residues. The CDR3 here is CASSASGGADTQYF. The CDR3 DNA is TGTGCCAGCAGTGCTAGCGGGGGCGCAGATACGCAGTATTTT.

The chain carries TRBV27 and TRBJ1-4; 10 nucleotides align to TRBD1. V trimming: 5 bases; J trimming: 7 bases; junction bases outside the gene matches: 7. CDR3 length: 15 amino acids. Germline V CDR1 and CDR2: MNHEY, SMNVEV (reference sequence). The CDR3 loop reads CASSQSGQGFEKLFF. CDR3 nucleotide sequence: TGTGCCAGCAGTCAGTCGGGACAGGGGTTTGAAAAACTGTTTTTT.

This chain uses TRBV6-5 with TRBJ2-6, with no clear D. The germline V and J ends were trimmed by 8 bases and 4 bases, with 12 bases remaining between them. The CDR3 length is 14 residues. CDR1 MNHEY and CDR2 SVGAGI come from the germline V gene. CDR3 loop: CASRSSPGANVLTF. The DNA of the CDR3 is TGTGCCAGCCGAAGTAGCCCCGGGGCCAACGTCCTGACTTTC.

J is TRBJ2-2 and V is TRBV3-1 (or the pseudogene TRBV3-2), with a weak D call TRBD2 (6 bases). CDR1 and CDR2 (germline): LGHDT, YNNKEL (reference sequence). V gave up 0 bases and J gave up 0 bases, with 8 bases separating them. This CDR3 has 16 residues. CDR3 in amino acids: CASSQDAGSNTGELFF. DNA for the CDR3: TGTGCCAGCAGCCAAGATGCGGGGTCGAACACCGGGGAGCTGTTTTTT.

V usage is TRBV27 and J usage is TRBJ2-7; D perhaps matches TRBD2 (6 bases). CDR3 size: 15 residues. Germline V gene data show CDR1 as MNHEY and CDR2 as SMNVEV (reference sequence). Trimming pared 5 bases from V and 0 bases from J, leaving 14 bases between. CDR3 protein: CASSAGRAHSYEQYF. The CDR3 nucleotides read TGTGCCAGCAGTGCCGGGAGAGCGCACTCCTACGAGCAGTACTTC.

This clone was counted once. The chain couples TRBV19 to TRBJ2-1; weak D call: TRBD2 (6 bases). CDR3 size: 14 residues. In germline, CDR1 is LNHDA, CDR2 SQIVND (reference sequence). Trimming took off 5 bases at V and 2 bases at J, with 10 bases between the two ends. The DNA for the CDR3 is TGTGCCAGTAGTTGGGGGGACCCCTACAATGAGCAGTTCTTC. It translates to CASSWGDPYNEQFF.

The V gene is TRBV10-3, the J gene TRBJ1-1; weak D call: TRBD1 (6 bases). The CDR3 loop spans 13 amino acids. V lost 8 bases to trimming and J lost 3 bases, with 13 bases between them. Germline V lookup: CDR1 ENHRY, CDR2 SYGVKD. The CDR3 nucleotides read TGTGCCATCGGGAAGGACAGATACACTGAAGCTTTCTTT. Translation gives CAIGKDRYTEAFF.

V gene TRBV5-6 combines with J gene TRBJ1-6, with TRBD1 matching over 7 bases. V shed 4 bases, J shed 7 bases, and the junction held 8 bases outside the gene matches. This CDR3 is 15 amino acids long. Per the germline V gene, CDR1 is SGHDT and CDR2 is YYEEEE. CDR3 nucleotide sequence: TGTGCCAGCAGCCCGGGTAGCAGGGGGAATTCACCCCTCCACTTT. Protein product: CASSPGSRGNSPLHF.

CDR3: CASSPEGQASYNEQFF. The CDR3 nucleotides read TGTGCCAGCAGCCCAGAAGGACAGGCGAGCTACAATGAGCAGTTCTTC. The chain is built from TRBV5-4 and TRBJ2-1; 7 bases agree with TRBD1. Germline values: CDR1 SGHNT, CDR2 YYREEE (reference sequence). Trimming at V came to 4 bases and at J to 3 bases, leaving 10 bases not matched to a gene. The CDR3 covers 16 residues.

This chain connects TRBV5-6 to TRBJ2-3; D not resolved. Germline CDR1 SGHDT, CDR2 YYEEEE. Trimming removed 3 bases from V and 0 bases from J, with 5 bases in between. The CDR3 extends over 13 amino acids. CDR3 sequence reads: CASSWPSTDTQYF. The CDR3 nucleotides are TGTGCCAGCAGCTGGCCCAGCACAGATACGCAGTATTTT.

The chain joins TRBV5-6 to TRBJ2-2; weak D call: TRBD2 (6 bases). The CDR3 totals 15 residues. Deletions cut 2 bases from V and 7 bases from J, with 15 bases between. The germline V gene has CDR1 SGHDT and CDR2 YYEEEE. The CDR3 loop is CASSLGTRGVGELFF. In DNA, the CDR3 is TGTGCCAGCAGCTTAGGGACCCGCGGGGTCGGGGAGCTGTTTTTT.

The chain couples TRBV12-3 or TRBV12-4 to TRBJ1-2; perhaps TRBD1 as D (6 bases). The CDR3 consists of 13 residues. Trimming took off 2 bases at V and 14 bases at J, with 18 bases between the two ends. The CDR3 region is CASSLSGARDGTF. The CDR3 coding sequence is TGTGCCAGCAGTTTATCAGGGGCCAGGGATGGGACCTTC.

J is TRBJ1-1 and V is TRBV5-1, with 9 bases fitting TRBD1. Germline lookup yields CDR1 SGHRS and CDR2 YFSETQ. Trimming at V came to 0 bases and at J to 5 bases, leaving 2 bases not matched to a gene. The CDR3 length is 14 residues. DNA for the CDR3: TGCGCCAGCAGCTTGGGGGACAGGGCGACTGAAGCTTTCTTT. Translating it yields CASSLGDRATEAFF.